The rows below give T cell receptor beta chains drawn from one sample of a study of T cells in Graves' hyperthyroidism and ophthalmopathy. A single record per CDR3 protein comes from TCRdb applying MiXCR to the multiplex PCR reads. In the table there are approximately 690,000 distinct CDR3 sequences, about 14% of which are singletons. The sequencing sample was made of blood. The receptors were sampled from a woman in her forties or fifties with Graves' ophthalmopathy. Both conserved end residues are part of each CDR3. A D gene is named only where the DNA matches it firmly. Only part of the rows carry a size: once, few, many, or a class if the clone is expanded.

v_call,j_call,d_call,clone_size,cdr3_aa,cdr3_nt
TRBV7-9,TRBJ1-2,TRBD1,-,CASSSYDREGGYTF,TGTGCCAGCAGCTCCTACGACAGGGAGGGTGGCTACACCTTC
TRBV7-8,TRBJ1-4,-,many,CASSRLGGVNEKLFF,TGTGCCAGCAGCCGTCTGGGAGGCGTAAATGAAAAACTGTTTTTT
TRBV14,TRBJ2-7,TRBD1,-,CASKRDSSYEQYF,TGTGCCAGCAAACGGGACAGTTCCTACGAGCAGTACTTC
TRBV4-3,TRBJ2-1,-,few,CASSQDSAYYSGNNEQFF,TGCGCCAGCAGCCAAGATAGTGCGTACTACTCAGGGAACAATGAGCAGTTCTTC
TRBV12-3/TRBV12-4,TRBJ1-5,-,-,CASSFGYSNQPQHF,TGTGCCAGCAGTTTCGGTTATAGCAATCAGCCCCAGCATTTT
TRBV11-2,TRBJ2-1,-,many,CASSLPPWRGNNEQFF,TGTGCCAGCAGCTTACCACCTTGGCGGGGAAACAATGAGCAGTTCTTC
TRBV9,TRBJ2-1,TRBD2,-,CASSTSGNGDEQFF,TGTGCCAGCTCCACTAGCGGGAACGGCGATGAGCAGTTCTTC
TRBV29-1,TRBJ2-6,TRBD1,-,CSVAGQGSGANVLTF,TGCAGCGTCGCGGGACAGGGCTCTGGGGCCAACGTCCTGACTTTC
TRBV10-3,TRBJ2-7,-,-,CAISPGTLNSYEQYF,TGTGCCATCAGTCCCGGGACATTGAACTCCTACGAGCAGTACTTC
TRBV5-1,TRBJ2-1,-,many,CASSREPSGNEQFF,TGCGCCAGCAGCCGTGAGCCCAGCGGCAATGAGCAGTTCTTC
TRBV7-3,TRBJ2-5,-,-,CASSLGSGETQYF,TGTGCCAGCAGCTTAGGTTCCGGGGAGACCCAGTACTTC
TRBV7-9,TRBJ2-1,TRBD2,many,CATHVSREGYNEQFF,TGTGCCACCCACGTTTCGAGGGAGGGTTACAATGAGCAGTTCTTC
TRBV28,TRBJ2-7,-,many,CASSWGSEGYVYEQYF,TGTGCCAGCAGTTGGGGCTCGGAGGGCTACGTCTACGAGCAGTACTTC
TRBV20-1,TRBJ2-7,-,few,CATGNPYEQYF,TGCGCTACCGGGAACCCCTACGAGCAGTACTTC
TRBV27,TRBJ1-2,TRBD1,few,CASRGTGGNYGYTF,TGTGCCAGCAGAGGGACAGGGGGTAACTATGGCTACACCTTC
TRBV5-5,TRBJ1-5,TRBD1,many,CASSPGTGTNQPQHF,TGTGCCAGCAGTCCCGGGACAGGGACCAATCAGCCCCAGCATTTT
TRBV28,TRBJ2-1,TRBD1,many,CASRPGTGHNEQFF,TGTGCCAGCAGGCCGGGGACAGGCCACAATGAGCAGTTCTTC
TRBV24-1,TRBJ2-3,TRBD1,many,CATSDLSQGAFLVDTQYF,TGTGCCACCAGTGATTTGAGTCAGGGGGCGTTTTTGGTAGATACGCAGTATTTT
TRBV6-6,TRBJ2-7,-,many,CASSYANRDYEQYF,TGTGCCAGCAGTTACGCCAACAGGGACTACGAGCAGTACTTC
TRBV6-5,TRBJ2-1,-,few,CASSYRRTDSYNEQFF,TGTGCCAGCAGTTACCGGAGGACAGACTCCTACAATGAGCAGTTCTTC
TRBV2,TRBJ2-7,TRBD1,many,CASIGTESYEQYF,TGTGCCAGCATAGGGACAGAGTCCTACGAGCAGTACTTC
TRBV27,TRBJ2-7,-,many,CASKAGAPVYEQYF,TGTGCCAGCAAAGCAGGGGCCCCCGTTTACGAGCAGTACTTC
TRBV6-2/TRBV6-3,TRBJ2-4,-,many,CASSYQGFENIQYF,TGTGCCAGCAGCTACCAGGGTTTCGAAAACATTCAGTACTTC
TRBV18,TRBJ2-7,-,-,CASSTTGTPSYEQYF,TGTGCCAGCTCAACAACCGGGACTCCCTCCTACGAGCAGTACTTC
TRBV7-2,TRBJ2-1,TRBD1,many,CASSRTIDGTALNEQFF,TGTGCCAGCAGCCGAACAATTGACGGGACAGCACTGAATGAGCAGTTCTTC
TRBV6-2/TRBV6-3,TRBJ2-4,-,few,CASSSTTDIQYF,TGTGCCAGCAGTTCCACCACGGACATTCAGTACTTC
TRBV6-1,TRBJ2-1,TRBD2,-,CASRDTGGSYNEQFF,TGTGCCAGCAGGGACACGGGGGGCTCCTACAATGAGCAGTTCTTC
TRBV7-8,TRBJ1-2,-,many,CASSLVSDASYGYTF,TGTGCCAGCAGCTTAGTCTCGGACGCATCCTATGGCTACACCTTC
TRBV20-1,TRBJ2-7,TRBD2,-,CSARDGGRAVYEQYF,TGCAGTGCTAGAGATGGCGGGAGGGCTGTCTACGAGCAGTACTTC
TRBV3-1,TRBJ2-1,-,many,CASSKYNEQFF,TGTGCCAGCAGCAAATACAATGAGCAGTTCTTC
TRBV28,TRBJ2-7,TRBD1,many,CASSFLSPGQLYEQYF,TGTGCCAGCAGTTTTTTAAGTCCGGGACAGTTATACGAGCAGTACTTC
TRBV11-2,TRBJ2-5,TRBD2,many,CASSLGLAGGRRSETQYF,TGTGCCAGCAGCCTCGGACTAGCGGGAGGGAGGAGATCAGAGACCCAGTACTTC
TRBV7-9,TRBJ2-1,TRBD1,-,CASSRTRTGSNEQFF,TGTGCCAGCAGCCGAACTCGGACAGGGTCCAATGAGCAGTTCTTC
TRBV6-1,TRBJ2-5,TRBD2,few,CASSGAGLRETQYF,TGTGCCAGCAGTGGAGCGGGACTTAGAGAGACCCAGTACTTC
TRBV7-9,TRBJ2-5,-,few,CASSLALTQYF,TGTGCCAGCAGCTTAGCCCTTACCCAGTACTTC
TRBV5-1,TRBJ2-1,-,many,CASSSDPSSYNEQFF,TGCGCCAGCAGCTCAGACCCGAGCTCCTACAATGAGCAGTTCTTC
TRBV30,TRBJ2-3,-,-,CAWSATGIGTDTQYF,TGTGCCTGGAGTGCCACCGGTATTGGCACAGATACGCAGTATTTT
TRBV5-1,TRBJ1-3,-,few,CASSLEGDLGGNTIYF,TGCGCCAGCAGCTTGGAGGGGGATTTAGGTGGAAACACCATATATTTT
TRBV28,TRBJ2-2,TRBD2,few,CAPPSGGGGTGELFF,TGTGCACCCCCTAGCGGGGGAGGCGGCACCGGGGAGCTGTTTTTT
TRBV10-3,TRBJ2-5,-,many,CAISNTGGGVAVQETQYF,TGTGCCATCAGTAATACCGGGGGAGGAGTAGCGGTTCAAGAGACCCAGTACTTC
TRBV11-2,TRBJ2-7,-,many,CASSLDGLNYEQYF,TGTGCCAGCAGCTTAGATGGACTGAACTACGAGCAGTACTTC
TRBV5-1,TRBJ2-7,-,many,CASSQASSYEQYF,TGCGCCAGCAGCCAGGCAAGCTCCTACGAGCAGTACTTC
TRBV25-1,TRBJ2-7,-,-,CASSDGIPYEQYF,TGTGCCAGCAGTGATGGGATTCCCTACGAGCAGTACTTC
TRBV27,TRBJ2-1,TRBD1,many,CASAFGDRAYNEQFF,TGTGCCAGCGCCTTTGGGGACAGGGCCTACAATGAGCAGTTCTTC
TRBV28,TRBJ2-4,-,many,CASNMRGFSKNIQYF,TGTGCCAGCAATATGAGGGGTTTTTCCAAAAACATTCAGTACTTC
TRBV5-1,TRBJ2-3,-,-,CASGGQTDTQYF,TGCGCCAGCGGAGGACAGACAGATACGCAGTATTTT
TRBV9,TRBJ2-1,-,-,CASSSTTRQFF,TGTGCCAGCAGCTCGACCACTCGGCAGTTCTTC
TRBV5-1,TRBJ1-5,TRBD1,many,CASSEGDSLNQPQHF,TGCGCCAGCAGCGAAGGGGACAGTCTTAATCAGCCCCAGCATTTT
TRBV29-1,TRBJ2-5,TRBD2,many,CSVEGGTSGPQETQYF,TGCAGCGTTGAAGGGGGGACTAGCGGTCCACAAGAGACCCAGTACTTC
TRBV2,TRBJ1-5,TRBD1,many,CASSTRQGAVQPQHF,TGTGCCAGCAGTACACGACAGGGGGCGGTTCAGCCCCAGCATTTT
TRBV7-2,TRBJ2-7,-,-,CASSLSGANSYEQYF,TGTGCCAGCAGCTTAAGTGGTGCTAACTCCTACGAGCAGTACTTC
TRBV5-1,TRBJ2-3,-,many,CASSSEGRRDTQYF,TGCGCCAGCAGCTCCGAGGGTAGGCGGGATACGCAGTATTTT
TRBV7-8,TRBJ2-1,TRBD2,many,CASSSPRTSGRAKDSYNEQFF,TGTGCCAGCAGCTCACCACGGACTAGCGGGAGGGCCAAGGACTCCTACAATGAGCAGTTCTTC
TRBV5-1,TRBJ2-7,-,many,CASSPTGVPTSEVGLEQYF,TGCGCCAGCAGCCCAACCGGCGTACCCACCTCCGAGGTGGGTCTCGAGCAGTACTTC
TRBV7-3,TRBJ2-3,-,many,CASSLVPEDTQYF,TGTGCCAGCAGCTTAGTACCCGAAGATACGCAGTATTTT
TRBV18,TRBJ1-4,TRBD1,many,CASSPLTGTGIEKLFF,TGTGCCAGCTCACCTCTAACCGGGACAGGGATCGAAAAACTGTTTTTT
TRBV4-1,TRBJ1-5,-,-,CASSQDDLRGNQPQHF,TGCGCCAGCAGCCAAGATGATTTAAGGGGAAATCAGCCCCAGCATTTT
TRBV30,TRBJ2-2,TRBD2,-,CAWRLAGGYTGELFF,TGTGCCTGGAGGCTAGCGGGAGGGTACACCGGGGAGCTGTTTTTT